This T cell receptor beta chain appears in the sequencing data of a study of T cell responses to AZD1222 COVID-19 vaccine. Study-level points and caveats: At 160-218 and 743-854, vaccine-associated CD4 TCRs were dominant, and they spanned spike. Only a handful of AZD1222 recipients, roughly six in all, had baseline seropositivity. White British ancestry dominated among donors, who included more females, and clonal diversity was possibly underestimated. Unmutated variant regions are reportedly targeted by nearly half of spike-specific TCRs.

Germline assignment: CDR1 SEHNR and CDR2 FQNEAQ (reference sequence). The length of the CDR3 is 14 residues. Trimming took 5 bases from V and 3 from J; bases not matched to a gene: 5. Clones were read by immunoSEQ multiplex PCR, and TCRdb kept only the in-frame ones, dropping some. This sample carries under 200,000 clones, just over 90% of them seen once, and the ten largest clones take about 4%. Remarks on this clone: No antigen is known for it.

Here the sequenced sample was peripheral blood, taken on day 0 of AZD1222 vaccination. The sequence was obtained from an adult in good health. The chain carries TRBV7-9 and TRBJ2-7, with 9 bases that match TRBD2. The CDR3 nucleotides are TGTGCCAGCAGCACAATAGCGGGGGACTACGAGCAGTACTTC. Protein sequence: CASSTIAGDYEQYF.